Following are 32 T cell receptor beta chains from one sample sequenced in a study of blood T cell repertoires in COVID-19. The assay was immunoSEQ multiplex PCR, and TCRdb's table has in-frame clones only and misses some. The profile shows about 220,000 clones, 70% to 90% of them singletons. The sequencing sample was made of PBMCs or T cells enriched from blood (not recorded which). The receptors here all came from a woman aged 40 to 55 with acute COVID-19.

This chain links TRBV19 with TRBJ1-1; a possible D gene is TRBD1 (5 bases). This CDR3 contains 11 residues. Germline V gene lookup returns CDR1 LNHDA and CDR2 SQIVND (reference sequence). CDR3 nucleotides: TGTGTCTCCCAGGGGAACACTGAAGCTTTCTTT. Translating gives CVSQGNTEAFF.

The chain recombines TRBV3-1 (or the pseudogene TRBV3-2) with TRBJ1-1; D perhaps matches TRBD1 (5 bases). Trimming shortened V by 2 bases and J by 2 bases, and 9 bases separated the two germline ends. The CDR3 totals 14 residues. The V gene's germline CDR1 is LGHDT and CDR2 YNNKEL (reference sequence). CDR3 in amino acids: CASSQPGVNTEAFF. As DNA, the CDR3 is TGTGCCAGCAGCCAACCGGGGGTAAACACTGAAGCTTTCTTT.

This clone was counted at least ten times. V is TRBV7-2 and J is TRBJ2-2; possibly TRBD2 for D (6 bases). Germline V gene lookup returns CDR1 SGHTA and CDR2 FQGNSA. CDR3 length equals 15 residues. Between the trimmed V and J ends, which lost 4 bases and 5 bases, there was a span of 14 bases. The CDR3 loop reads CASSSGWRGTGELFF. CDR3 in DNA: TGTGCCAGCAGCTCTGGATGGCGGGGAACCGGGGAGCTGTTTTTT.

V gene TRBV5-1 combines with J gene TRBJ2-1, with D uncertain. CDR3 size: 14 residues. Trimming left V 0 bases short and J 7 bases short, with 11 bases between. Per the germline V gene, CDR1 is SGHRS and CDR2 is YFSETQ. The CDR3 spells CASSLEERLNEQFF. DNA for the CDR3: TGCGCCAGCAGCTTGGAAGAGAGGTTGAATGAGCAGTTCTTC.

The table lists this clone with many counts. Here the CDR3 DNA reads TGTGCCAGCAGCGTACAGGAGGACACTGAAGCTTTCTTT. Translation gives CASSVQEDTEAFF. V gene TRBV9 combines with J gene TRBJ1-1; D remains unclear. V was cut by 1 base and J by 3 bases, with 7 bases left in between. This CDR3 has 13 residues. Germline-derived CDR1 and CDR2 are SGDLS and YYNGEE.

Comment on this clone: At one end the junction does not follow the germline gene, possibly because of a read error. This rearrangement joins TRBV15 to TRBJ2-1; D perhaps matches TRBD2 (5 bases). CDR1 and CDR2 from the germline V gene are LNHNV and YYDKDF (reference sequence). The CDR3 is 14 amino acids. The CDR3 DNA reads TGTGCCACCAGCAGAGTCGAGGGTACCCCTCGTCAGGTCTTC. Translated, it gives CATSRVEGTPRQVF.

This clone was counted once. This chain connects TRBV7-9 to TRBJ1-1; 7 bases line up with TRBD1. Germline CDR1 is SEHNR and CDR2 is FQNEAQ (reference sequence). With V trimmed by 4 bases and J by 4 bases, 3 bases remained unmatched. This CDR3 region has 13 residues. The CDR3 here is CASSSQGLTEAFF. The CDR3 nucleotides are TGTGCCAGCAGCTCACAGGGGCTCACTGAAGCTTTCTTT.

V and J are TRBV5-4 and TRBJ1-1; 10 positions match TRBD1. The CDR3 extends over 15 amino acids. In germline, CDR1 is SGHNT, CDR2 YYREEE (reference sequence). V was pared by 4 bases and J by 4 bases, with 7 bases of the junction left unmatched. The CDR3 here is CASSAPGTGVTEAFF. The CDR3 DNA sequence: TGTGCCAGCAGCGCTCCCGGGACAGGGGTCACTGAAGCTTTCTTT.

V and J are TRBV18 and TRBJ2-1; TRBD1 aligns across 11 bases. The CDR3 sequence is 15 residues long. CDR1 KGHSH and CDR2 LQKENI come from the germline V gene. The V and J ends lost 8 bases and 6 bases, in that order; junction bases with no gene match: 9. In nucleotides, the CDR3 is TGTGCCAGCACTACAGGACAGGGGGCCGTCAATGAGCAGTTCTTC. It encodes CASTTGQGAVNEQFF.

This clone has just a few counts. The genes are TRBV3-1 (or the pseudogene TRBV3-2) and TRBJ1-3; possibly TRBD1 for D (6 bases). CDR3 length: 15 amino acids. V lost 2 bases, J lost 5 bases, and 13 bases lay in between. Germline V gene sequence: CDR1 LGHDT, CDR2 YNNKEL (reference sequence). This chain's CDR3 is CASSQSAQGRNTIYF. The CDR3 nucleotides are TGTGCCAGCAGCCAATCGGCTCAGGGGAGAAACACCATATATTTT.

In its sample, this clone was seen a few times. The gene calls are TRBV27 and TRBJ1-5; D uncertain. Trimming shortened V by 6 bases and J by 5 bases, and 11 bases separated the two germline ends. Germline loops: CDR1 MNHEY, CDR2 SMNVEV (reference sequence). The CDR3 has 13 amino acids. CDR3 bases: TGTGCCAGCAGCAACAGTGGTTATCAGCCCCAGCATTTT. This gives the protein CASSNSGYQPQHF.

The chain joins TRBV5-1 to TRBJ1-1; TRBD1 aligns across 8 bases. J lost 1 base, V lost 0 bases, and 5 bases had no gene match. CDR3 length: 16 residues. In germline, CDR1 is SGHRS, CDR2 YFSETQ. As DNA, the CDR3 is TGCGCCAGCAGCTTGGCCCCGGGGACAGGGAACACTGAAGCTTTCTTT. Its protein product is CASSLAPGTGNTEAFF.

This chain's CDR3 is CASSPGKSYGYTF. CDR3 nucleotides: TGTGCCAGCAGCCCAGGGAAAAGCTATGGCTACACCTTC. V and J are TRBV14 and TRBJ1-2; a weak D match, TRBD1 (5 bases). Germline V gene sequence: CDR1 SGHDN, CDR2 FVKESK. Between the trimmed V and J ends, which lost 4 bases and 4 bases, there was a span of 10 bases. This CDR3 region has 13 residues.

V gene TRBV27 combines with J gene TRBJ2-7; TRBD2 aligns across 9 bases. This CDR3 contains 15 residues. V trimming: 7 bases; J trimming: 3 bases; junction bases outside the gene matches: 10. The germline gives CDR1 MNHEY, CDR2 SMNVEV (reference sequence). The CDR3 here is CASTGTSPLNYEQYV. In DNA, the CDR3 is TGTGCCAGCACCGGGACTAGCCCCCTGAACTACGAGCAGTACGTC.

The gene calls are TRBV4-1 and TRBJ1-2; D perhaps matches TRBD1 (5 bases). The CDR3 is 15 residues long. V lost 0 bases and J 4 bases, leaving 12 bases between the germline ends. Germline V CDR1 and CDR2: MGHRA, YSYEKL. CDR3 coding DNA: TGCGCCAGCAGCCAAGAAACCGGAGGGGTCTATGGCTACACCTTC. Its protein is CASSQETGGVYGYTF.

The rearrangement uses TRBV5-1 and TRBJ1-1; D is ambiguous. The CDR3 is made up of 12 amino acids. The V end was cut by 4 bases, the J end by 1 base, with 5 bases between. Per germline, CDR1 SGHRS and CDR2 YFSETQ. CDR3 sequence: CASSVENTEAFF. CDR3 in DNA: TGCGCCAGCAGCGTAGAGAACACTGAAGCTTTCTTT.

The chain is built from TRBV5-5 and TRBJ2-3, with D perhaps matching TRBD2 (6 bases). Trimming took 4 bases from V and 1 from J, leaving 16 bases between them. Germline loops: CDR1 SGHKS, CDR2 YYEKEE (reference sequence). The CDR3 totals 16 residues. The CDR3 DNA is TGTGCCAGCAGCCCGGAGGGCGGGGCGCGCACAGATACGCAGTATTTT. Protein product: CASSPEGGARTDTQYF.

The genes are TRBV2 and TRBJ1-5; D is unclear. This CDR3 contains 15 residues. Trimming stripped 6 bases from V and 0 bases from J, with 12 bases between. Per germline, CDR1 SNHLY and CDR2 FYNNEI. The CDR3 coding sequence is TGTGCCAGCAGCGACATGCCGTATAGCAATCAGCCCCAGCATTTT. It specifies CASSDMPYSNQPQHF.

This clone was counted only a few times. The chain links TRBV2 to TRBJ1-1; D uncertain. Germline V gives CDR1 SNHLY, CDR2 FYNNEI. CDR3 length: 14 amino acids. V shed 5 bases and J shed 3 bases, with 13 bases lying between them. CDR3 in amino acids: CASSFSDGDTEAFF. CDR3 sequence (DNA): TGTGCCAGCAGTTTCTCGGACGGGGACACTGAAGCTTTCTTT.

The V call is TRBV3-1 (or the pseudogene TRBV3-2), the J call TRBJ1-2; D possibly corresponds to TRBD1 (6 bases). The germline gives CDR1 LGHDT, CDR2 YNNKEL (reference sequence). The CDR3 is 15 residues long. Trimming pared 5 bases from V and 6 bases from J, leaving 19 bases between. The CDR3 loop reads CASSGESRGGDGYTF. The CDR3 nucleotides read TGTGCCAGCAGCGGTGAGTCCAGGGGCGGCGATGGCTACACCTTC.

The gene calls are TRBV24-1 and TRBJ1-2; unclear D gene. The ends were cut back, 5 bases at V and 0 bases at J, with 12 bases in the middle. The length of the CDR3 is 15 residues. CDR1 KGHDR and CDR2 SFDVKD come from the germline V gene. The CDR3 DNA reads TGTGCCACCAGTGGGCTGCGGGGAGCTAACTATGGCTACACCTTC. Its translation is CATSGLRGANYGYTF.

The V and J genes are TRBV30 and TRBJ1-4, with D tentatively TRBD1 (5 bases). Germline V gives CDR1 GTSNPN, CDR2 SVGIG (reference sequence). Deletions cut 5 bases from V and 4 bases from J, with 17 bases between. CDR3 length equals 15 residues. The CDR3 bases are TGTGCCTGGGCGAAAAGCATGGGGCTTAATGAAAAACTGTTTTTT. It encodes CAWAKSMGLNEKLFF.

This chain connects TRBV6-5 to TRBJ2-5; D is undetermined. The V end was cut by 6 bases, the J end by 2 bases, with 16 bases between. Germline assignment: CDR1 MNHEY and CDR2 SVGAGI. The CDR3 loop spans 15 amino acids. The CDR3 protein is CASRNPGWAQETQYF. CDR3 nucleotides: TGTGCCAGCAGAAACCCAGGCTGGGCACAAGAGACCCAGTACTTC.

The chain is built from TRBV19 and TRBJ1-1; D is unclear. Between the trimmed V and J ends, which lost 1 base and 1 base, there was a span of 10 bases. Germline V gene data show CDR1 as LNHDA and CDR2 as SQIVND (reference sequence). The CDR3 has 15 amino acids. The CDR3 DNA is TGTGCCAGTAGTATAGGAAACCTACCGAACACTGAAGCTTTCTTT. Amino acids: CASSIGNLPNTEAFF. The variable domain in full, with the rest retrieved from reference TRBV19 and TRBJ1-1, is DGGITQSPKYLFRKEGQNVTLSCEQNLNHDAMYWYRQDPGQGLRLIYYSQIVNDFQKGDIAEGYSVSREKKESFPLTVTSAQKNPTAFYLCASSIGNLPNTEAFFGQGTRLTVV.

J is TRBJ2-7 and V is TRBV9; 9 nucleotides match TRBD1. V gave up 3 bases and J gave up 3 bases; unmatched junction bases: 7. This CDR3 spans 15 amino acids. CDR1 is SGDLS and CDR2 is YYNGEE in the germline V gene. In DNA, the CDR3 is TGTGCCAGCAGCGCGACCGGGACAGGGTTCTACGAGCAGTACTTC. Amino acids: CASSATGTGFYEQYF.

The V gene is TRBV5-1, the J gene TRBJ2-6; 10 positions agree with TRBD2. This CDR3 contains 19 residues. CDR1 and CDR2 (germline): SGHRS, YFSETQ. V shed 1 base and J 2 bases; nucleotides not matched to a gene: 9. The CDR3 loop is CASSLSGAGGPPGANVLTF. CDR3 sequence (DNA): TGCGCCAGCAGCTTGAGCGGAGCGGGGGGGCCTCCTGGGGCCAACGTCCTGACTTTC.

This chain joins TRBV18 and TRBJ2-2, with TRBD2 matching over 14 bases. The CDR3 has 18 amino acids. V trimming: 4 bases; J trimming: 0 bases; junction bases outside the gene matches: 4. Per germline, CDR1 KGHSH and CDR2 LQKENI. Here the CDR3 reads CASSHRTSGGTNTGELFF. The CDR3 DNA reads as TGTGCCAGCTCACACCGGACTAGCGGGGGGACGAACACCGGGGAGCTGTTTTTT. The entire variable domain, with the rest obtained from reference TRBV18 and TRBJ2-2, is as follows: NAGVMQNPRHLVRRRGQEARLRCSPMKGHSHVYWYRQLPEEGLKFMVYLQKENIIDESGMPKERFSAEFPKEGPSILRIQQVVRGDSAAYFCASSHRTSGGTNTGELFFGEGSRLTVL.

This sequence joins TRBV5-4 and TRBJ1-1; 7 positions agree with TRBD1. This CDR3 comprises 12 residues. V lost 3 bases and J lost 8; bases outside the gene matches: 4. Per the germline V gene, CDR1 is SGHNT and CDR2 is YYREEE (reference sequence). The CDR3, as DNA: TGTGCCAGCAGCTGGGGACAGCAAGAAGCTTTCTTT. It yields the protein CASSWGQQEAFF.

The chain links TRBV27 to TRBJ2-2; TRBD1 matches 9 bases. The CDR3 loop spans 16 amino acids. V gave up 3 bases and J gave up 3 bases; unmatched junction bases: 5. CDR1 is MNHEY, CDR2 SMNVEV, per germline (reference sequence). CDR3: CASSFGTGFDTGELFF. CDR3 in DNA: TGTGCCAGCAGTTTCGGGACAGGGTTTGACACCGGGGAGCTGTTTTTT.

As regards this clone: Within the sample, other DNA sequences also encode this same CDR3. The rearrangement uses TRBV19 and TRBJ1-2; 8 positions agree with TRBD1. The CDR3 runs 15 residues. Germline trimming cut 4 bases from V and 0 bases from J; bases unmatched to any gene: 4. The germline V gene encodes CDR1 LNHDA and CDR2 SQIVND (reference sequence). The CDR3 spells CASSTGQGANYGYTF. DNA for the CDR3: TGTGCCAGTAGTACTGGACAGGGAGCTAACTATGGCTACACCTTC.

The gene calls are TRBV2 and TRBJ2-1; 8 bases map to TRBD1. This CDR3 has 16 amino acids. V lost 5 bases to trimming and J lost 3 bases; unmatched junction nucleotides: 9. Germline-derived CDR1 and CDR2 are SNHLY and FYNNEI. The CDR3 spells CASSTRQGYFYNEQFF. The CDR3 DNA follows: TGTGCCAGCAGTACCCGACAGGGGTACTTCTACAATGAGCAGTTCTTC.

V and J are TRBV9 and TRBJ1-4; maybe TRBD1 (6 bases). Germline assignment: CDR1 SGDLS and CDR2 YYNGEE. There are 16 residues in the CDR3. V shed 4 bases and J shed 7 bases, with 20 bases lying between them. CDR3 sequence (DNA): TGTGCCAGCAGCTCGGACCCACAGGGTGAGGGTGAAAAACTGTTTTTT. Translation: CASSSDPQGEGEKLFF.